A selection of T cell receptor beta chains follows, all from one sample in a study of T cells after posttransplantation cyclophosphamide. Produced via immunoSEQ multiplex PCR; TCRdb's table is partial and in-frame only. Of 50,000 to 60,000 clones detected, approximately 94% appear once; the ten largest clones hold about 3%. The sequenced sample was PBMCs. The receptors shown here come from a woman in her twenties or thirties in good health and a related stem cell transplant donor. Each CDR3 is given with its conserved first and last residue. A D gene is named only where the DNA matches it firmly. Not all rows give a size; the values are once, few, many and, for expanded clones, a class.

TRBD1,TRBJ2-7,TRBV7-9,16,NA,CASSTSTGLSSYEQYF,TGTGCCAGCAGCACCTCGACAGGGCTAAGCTCCTACGAGCAGTACTTC
TRBD1,TRBJ2-3,TRBV18,16,NA,CASSPGTGGGTDTQYF,TGTGCCAGCTCACCAGGGACAGGGGGTGGCACAGATACGCAGTATTTT
TRBD1,TRBJ1-2,TRBV10-3,15,NA,CAISQTGGLDYGYTF,TGTGCCATCAGCCAAACAGGGGGTCTTGACTATGGCTACACCTTC
NA,TRBJ2-5,TRBV30,13,NA,CAWSADSLGTQYF,TGTGCCTGGAGTGCCGATAGCCTCGGGACCCAGTACTTC
TRBD2,TRBJ2-3,TRBV25-1,14,NA,CASSEQRGRDTQYF,TGTGCCAGCAGTGAACAGCGGGGGCGGGATACGCAGTATTTT
TRBD1,TRBJ2-7,TRBV18,17,NA,CASSPELGTATSYEQYF,TGTGCCAGCTCACCAGAACTTGGGACAGCCACCTCTTACGAGCAGTACTTC
NA,TRBJ1-2,TRBV19,14,NA,CASSGGIANYGYTF,TGTGCCAGTAGTGGGGGGATAGCTAACTATGGCTACACCTTC
NA,TRBJ2-2,TRBV27,16,once,CASSGMTGRGLGELFF,TGTGCCAGCAGTGGAATGACCGGGAGAGGGCTCGGGGAGCTGTTTTTT
TRBD1,TRBJ1-1,TRBV27,16,NA,CASSRARDRMNTEAFF,TGTGCCAGCAGCAGGGCAAGGGACAGAATGAACACTGAAGCTTTCTTT
TRBD1,TRBJ2-7,TRBV5-1,13,NA,CASSPGQDYEQYF,TGCGCCAGCAGCCCGGGACAGGACTACGAGCAGTACTTC
NA,TRBJ1-5,TRBV28,12,once,CASAIVNQPQHF,TGTGCCAGCGCGATCGTCAATCAGCCCCAGCATTTT
NA,TRBJ2-7,TRBV19,14,NA,CASSGGRSAYEQYF,TGTGCCAGTAGTGGGGGCAGGTCCGCGTACGAGCAGTACTTC
NA,TRBJ1-4,TRBV21-1,15,NA,CASSPRQGTNEKLFF,TGTGCCAGCAGCCCCCGACAGGGAACTAATGAAAAACTGTTTTTT
NA,TRBJ1-5,TRBV7-2,14,NA,CASSSQGISQPQHF,TGTGCCAGCAGCAGTCAGGGTATCAGTCAGCCCCAGCATTTT
NA,TRBJ2-1,TRBV6-6,16,NA,CASSALGGPSYNEQFF,TGTGCCAGCAGTGCGTTGGGGGGTCCTAGCTACAATGAGCAGTTCTTC
TRBD2,TRBJ2-3,TRBV6-6,14,NA,CASTLAGVTDTQYF,TGTGCCAGCACCCTAGCGGGGGTCACAGATACGCAGTATTTT
TRBD1,TRBJ1-2,TRBV10-3,13,once,CAIDTTGNYGYTF,TGTGCCATCGATACGACAGGGAATTATGGCTACACCTTC
NA,TRBJ2-5,TRBV18,15,once,CASSPPDSQQETQYF,TGTGCCAGCTCACCACCGGACAGTCAACAAGAGACCCAGTACTTC
NA,TRBJ2-5,TRBV15,13,NA,CATSRDQLETQYF,TGTGCCACCAGCAGAGATCAGTTGGAGACCCAGTACTTC
TRBD2,TRBJ2-3,TRBV25-1,17,NA,CASSGRTRAGGTDTQYF,TGTGCCAGCAGTGGACGGACTAGAGCGGGGGGAACAGATACGCAGTATTTT
TRBD2,TRBJ2-3,TRBV5-1,17,NA,CASSSGLAGGSTDTQYF,TGCGCCAGCAGCTCCGGACTAGCGGGGGGGAGCACAGATACGCAGTATTTT
TRBD1,TRBJ1-2,TRBV6-1,13,NA,CASTGRQGNGYTF,TGTGCCAGCACCGGGAGACAGGGGAATGGCTACACCTTC
TRBD2,TRBJ2-1,TRBV27,16,NA,CASSSPSLAGGREQFF,TGTGCCAGCAGTTCCCCTAGCCTAGCGGGGGGTCGTGAGCAGTTCTTC
TRBD1,TRBJ2-3,TRBV7-2,14,NA,CASSPGQGPDTQYF,TGTGCCAGCAGCCCGGGACAGGGTCCAGATACGCAGTATTTT
NA,TRBJ2-6,TRBV18,19,NA,CASSPQNPGSLSGANVLTF,TGTGCCAGCTCACCTCAAAATCCAGGGTCTCTCTCTGGGGCCAACGTCCTGACTTTC
NA,TRBJ2-2,TRBV5-1,14,NA,CASSSGADTGELFF,TGCGCCAGCAGCTCAGGGGCGGACACCGGGGAGCTGTTTTTT
NA,TRBJ1-3,TRBV19,13,NA,CASRTEAGNTIYF,TGTGCCAGTAGGACAGAAGCTGGAAACACCATATATTTT
NA,TRBJ2-4,TRBV28,17,NA,CASSPRTERLAKNIQYF,TGTGCCAGCAGTCCGCGGACAGAACGATTAGCCAAAAACATTCAGTACTTC
TRBD2,TRBJ2-3,TRBV28,17,NA,CASSLMAGGLRTDTQYF,TGTGCCAGCAGTTTAATGGCGGGGGGACTACGCACAGATACGCAGTATTTT
TRBD1,TRBJ2-1,TRBV11-3,15,NA,CASSRGQGAANEQFF,TGTGCCAGCAGCCGTGGACAGGGGGCTGCAAATGAGCAGTTCTTC
NA,TRBJ2-3,TRBV19,16,NA,CASSTTGAFITDTQYF,TGTGCCAGTAGTACCACCGGAGCGTTTATCACAGATACGCAGTATTTT
NA,TRBJ2-5,TRBV5-6,12,NA,CASSLPTGTQYF,TGTGCCAGCAGCTTGCCCACAGGGACCCAGTACTTC
NA,TRBJ1-2,TRBV6-5,12,NA,CASSSLYYGYTF,TGTGCCAGCAGCTCCTTATACTATGGCTACACCTTC
TRBD2,TRBJ2-7,TRBV7-9,14,NA,CASSFGGDGYEQYF,TGTGCCAGCAGCTTTGGGGGGGACGGTTACGAGCAGTACTTC
TRBD1,TRBJ1-1,TRBV10-3,16,NA,CAISVSLGQGNTEAFF,TGTGCCATCAGTGTAAGTCTGGGACAGGGAAACACTGAAGCTTTCTTT
TRBD2,TRBJ2-3,TRBV4-2,18,NA,CASSQEPASGGNTDTQYF,TGTGCCAGCAGCCAAGAACCGGCTAGCGGGGGGAACACAGATACGCAGTATTTT
TRBD1,TRBJ2-7,TRBV19,14,NA,CASSIGQGRYEQYF,TGTGCCAGTAGTATTGGACAGGGGCGTTACGAGCAGTACTTC
NA,TRBJ1-4,TRBV6-5,15,NA,CASSYQGQPNEKLFF,TGTGCCAGCAGTTACCAAGGACAGCCTAATGAAAAACTGTTTTTT
NA,TRBJ1-6,TRBV6-5,13,NA,CASRPGTYSPLHF,TGTGCCAGCAGACCAGGGACTTATTCACCCCTCCACTTT
TRBD1,TRBJ1-3,TRBV4-2,17,NA,CASSQTLPGQGANTIYF,TGTGCCAGCAGCCAAACTCTACCAGGACAGGGAGCAAACACCATATATTTT
NA,TRBJ2-7,TRBV5-5,14,NA,CASSLEGALYEQYF,TGTGCCAGCAGCTTGGAAGGGGCTCTCTACGAGCAGTACTTC
NA,TRBJ1-4,TRBV5-5,16,NA,CASSRRVAGEGEKLFF,TGTGCCAGCAGCCGCAGGGTGGCAGGGGAGGGAGAAAAACTGTTTTTT
TRBD2,TRBJ2-1,TRBV6-1,15,NA,CASSPTSGGYNEQFF,TGTGCCAGCAGTCCCACTAGCGGGGGATACAATGAGCAGTTCTTC
NA,TRBJ2-5,TRBV2,13,NA,CASSVFSQETQYF,TGTGCCAGCAGTGTTTTTAGCCAAGAGACCCAGTACTTC
TRBD2,TRBJ2-1,TRBV5-8,18,NA,CASSGTSGGASSYNEQFF,TGTGCCAGCAGTGGGACTAGCGGGGGGGCGAGCTCCTACAATGAGCAGTTCTTC
NA,TRBJ1-2,TRBV21-1,17,NA,CASSSPGQGAFSYGYTF,TGTGCCAGCAGCTCGCCGGGACAGGGGGCTTTTAGCTATGGCTACACCTTC
TRBD2,TRBJ2-3,TRBV19,15,once,CASCLQGLTTDTQYF,TGTGCCAGTTGTCTCCAGGGACTAACTACAGATACGCAGTATTTT
TRBD2,TRBJ2-3,TRBV28,13,NA,CAILSGGAYTQYF,TGTGCCATCCTTAGCGGGGGGGCATATACGCAGTATTTT
NA,TRBJ1-5,TRBV2,14,NA,CASSGGQTNQPQHF,TGTGCCAGCAGTGGGGGACAAACCAATCAGCCCCAGCATTTT
TRBD1,TRBJ1-3,TRBV5-1,15,NA,CASSGTGGPGNTIYF,TGCGCCAGCAGCGGGACAGGGGGGCCTGGAAACACCATATATTTT
NA,TRBJ1-6,TRBV7-9,13,NA,CASSPTNDSPLHF,TGTGCCAGCAGCCCAACTAACGATTCACCCCTCCACTTT
NA,TRBJ2-5,TRBV5-1,16,NA,CASSRRGGWYKETQYF,TGCGCCAGCAGCCGGAGGGGGGGGTGGTATAAAGAGACCCAGTACTTC
TRBD1,TRBJ2-2,TRBV19,15,NA,CASSWDRGETGELFF,TGTGCCAGTAGTTGGGACAGGGGGGAGACCGGGGAGCTGTTTTTT
TRBD1,TRBJ1-1,TRBV2,14,NA,CASSEDRVRTEAFF,TGTGCCAGCAGTGAGGACAGGGTGAGGACTGAAGCTTTCTTT
NA,TRBJ2-1,TRBV29-1,11,NA,CSVGQYNEQFF,TGCAGCGTTGGACAGTACAATGAGCAGTTCTTC
NA,TRBJ2-7,TRBV7-9,13,once,CASSTDSSYEQYF,TGTGCCAGCAGCACGGACAGTTCCTACGAGCAGTACTTC
NA,TRBJ2-1,TRBV4-2,14,NA,CASSQDGGNNEQFF,TGTGCCAGCAGCCAAGATGGAGGGAACAATGAGCAGTTCTTC
NA,TRBJ1-1,TRBV6-6,13,NA,CATVRGWGTEAFF,TGTGCCACCGTCAGGGGTTGGGGCACTGAAGCTTTCTTT